Below are 5 T cell receptor beta chains sequenced from a single sample in a study of monozygotic twins with inflammatory bowel disease. No DNA is given; TCRdb re-called the 5' RACE reads and lists each CDR3 protein once. The listing contains some 170,000 distinct CDR3 sequences. The specimen was blood. The receptors shown here come from a human donor with ulcerative colitis or Crohn's disease, or a healthy co-twin of an affected twin (not recorded which).

This chain links TRBV29-1 with TRBJ1-1; the D call of TRBD1 rests on TCRdb alone, since no DNA is present to check it. The CDR3 is 14 residues long. Germline assignment: CDR1 SQVTM and CDR2 ANQGSEA. CDR3: CSVGTGGLDTEAIF.

The CDR3 is CASSPTGSFEQYF. The V and J genes are TRBV18 and TRBJ2-7; the D call of TRBD1 rests on TCRdb alone, since no DNA is present to check it. The CDR3 extends over 13 amino acids. Germline lookup yields CDR1 KGHSH and CDR2 LQKENI.

The CDR3 spells CASSPDGQPKPNEKLFF. The rearrangement uses TRBV18 and TRBJ1-4; TCRdb designates TRBD1, a call that cannot be tested without DNA. The germline V gene has CDR1 KGHSH and CDR2 LQKENI. The CDR3 consists of 17 residues.

The genes are TRBV6-1 and TRBJ2-5; checking the TCRdb D call of TRBD2 is not possible without DNA. Germline-derived CDR1 and CDR2 are MNHNS and SASEGT. The CDR3 runs 15 residues. The CDR3 loop reads CASSGEGLSQETQYF.

The chain couples TRBV7-2 to TRBJ1-1; TCRdb calls TRBD1, which cannot be checked without DNA. The CDR3 runs 15 residues. Germline CDR1 reads SGHTA; CDR2 reads FQGNSA. CDR3 amino acids: CASSPSTGVRTEAFF.